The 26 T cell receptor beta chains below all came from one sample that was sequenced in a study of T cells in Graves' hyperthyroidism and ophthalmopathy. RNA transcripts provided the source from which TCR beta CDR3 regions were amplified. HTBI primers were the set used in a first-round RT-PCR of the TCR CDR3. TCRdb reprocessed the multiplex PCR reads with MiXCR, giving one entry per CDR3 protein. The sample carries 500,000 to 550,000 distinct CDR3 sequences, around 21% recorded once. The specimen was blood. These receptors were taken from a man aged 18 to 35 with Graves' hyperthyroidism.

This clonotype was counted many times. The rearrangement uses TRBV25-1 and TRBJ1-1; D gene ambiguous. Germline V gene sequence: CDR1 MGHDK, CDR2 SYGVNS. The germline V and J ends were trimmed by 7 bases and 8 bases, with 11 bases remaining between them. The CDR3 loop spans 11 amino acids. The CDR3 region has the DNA TGTGCCAGCATGGGCAGAGGGGAAGCTTTCTTT. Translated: CASMGRGEAFF.

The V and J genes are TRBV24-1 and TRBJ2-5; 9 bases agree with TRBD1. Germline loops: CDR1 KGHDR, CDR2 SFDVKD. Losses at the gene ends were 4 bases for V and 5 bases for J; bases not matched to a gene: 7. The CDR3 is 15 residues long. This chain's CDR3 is CATSDPGQGRETQYF. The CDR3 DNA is TGTGCCACCAGTGACCCCGGACAGGGGAGGGAGACCCAGTACTTC.

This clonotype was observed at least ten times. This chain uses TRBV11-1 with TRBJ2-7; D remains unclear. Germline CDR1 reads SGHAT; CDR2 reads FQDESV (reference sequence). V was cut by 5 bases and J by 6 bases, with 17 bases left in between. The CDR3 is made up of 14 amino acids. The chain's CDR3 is CASSPVRLPTEQYF. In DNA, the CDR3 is TGTGCCAGCAGCCCCGTCCGCCTCCCCACCGAGCAGTACTTC.

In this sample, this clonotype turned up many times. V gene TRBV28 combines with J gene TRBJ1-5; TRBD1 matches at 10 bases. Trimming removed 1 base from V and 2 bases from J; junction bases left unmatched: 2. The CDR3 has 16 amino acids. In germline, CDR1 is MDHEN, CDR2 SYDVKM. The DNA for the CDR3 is TGTGCCAGCAGTTTATCCGGGACAGGGGGCAATCAGCCCCAGCATTTT. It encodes CASSLSGTGGNQPQHF.

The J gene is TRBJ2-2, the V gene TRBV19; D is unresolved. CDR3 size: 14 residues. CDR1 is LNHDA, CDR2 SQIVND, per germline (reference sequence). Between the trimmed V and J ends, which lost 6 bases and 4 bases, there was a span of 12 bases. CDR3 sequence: CASSPPSRTGELFF. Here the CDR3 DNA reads TGTGCCAGTAGCCCGCCATCCCGCACCGGGGAGCTGTTTTTT.

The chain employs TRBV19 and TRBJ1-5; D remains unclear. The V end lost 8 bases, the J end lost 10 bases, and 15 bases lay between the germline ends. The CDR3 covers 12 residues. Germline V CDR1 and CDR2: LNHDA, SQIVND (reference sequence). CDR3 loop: CASQPREGPQHF. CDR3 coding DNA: TGTGCCAGTCAACCCCGGGAAGGACCCCAGCATTTT.

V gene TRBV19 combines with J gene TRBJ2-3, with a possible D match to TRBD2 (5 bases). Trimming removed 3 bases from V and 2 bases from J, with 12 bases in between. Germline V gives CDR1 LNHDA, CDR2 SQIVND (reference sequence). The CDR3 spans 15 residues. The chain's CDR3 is CASSIRGMSTDTQYF. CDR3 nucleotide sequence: TGTGCCAGTAGTATCAGAGGGATGTCCACAGATACGCAGTATTTT.

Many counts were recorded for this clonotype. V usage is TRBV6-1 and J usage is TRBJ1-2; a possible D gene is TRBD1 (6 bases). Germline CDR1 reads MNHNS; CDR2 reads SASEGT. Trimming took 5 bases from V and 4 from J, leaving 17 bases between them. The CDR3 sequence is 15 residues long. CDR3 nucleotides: TGTGCCAGCAGTAAACCCCAGGGGCGCGGCTATGGCTACACCTTC. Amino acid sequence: CASSKPQGRGYGYTF.

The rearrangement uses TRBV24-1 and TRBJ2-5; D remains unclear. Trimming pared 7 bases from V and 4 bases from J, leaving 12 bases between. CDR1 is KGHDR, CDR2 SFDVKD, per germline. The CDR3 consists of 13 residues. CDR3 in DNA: TGTGCCACCAGCCCCTCGGTGGGAGAGACCCAGTACTTC. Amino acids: CATSPSVGETQYF.

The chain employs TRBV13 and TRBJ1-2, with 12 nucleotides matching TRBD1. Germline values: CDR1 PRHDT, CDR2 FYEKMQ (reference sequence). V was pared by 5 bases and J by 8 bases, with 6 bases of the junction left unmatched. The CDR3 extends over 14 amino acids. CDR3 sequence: CASSSRDRGQGYTF. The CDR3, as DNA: TGTGCCAGCAGCAGCCGGGACAGGGGGCAAGGCTACACCTTC.

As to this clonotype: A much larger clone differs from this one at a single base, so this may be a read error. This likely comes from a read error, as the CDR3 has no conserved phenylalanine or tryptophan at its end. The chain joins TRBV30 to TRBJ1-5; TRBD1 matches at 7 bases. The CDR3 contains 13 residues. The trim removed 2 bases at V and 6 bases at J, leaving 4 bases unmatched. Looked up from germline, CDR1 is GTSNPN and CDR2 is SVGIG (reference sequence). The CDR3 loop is CAWSLGGTQPQHV. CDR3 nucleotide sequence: TGTGCCTGGAGTTTAGGGGGCACTCAGCCCCAGCATGTT.

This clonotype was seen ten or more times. The CDR3 loop is CASSWQADRTGTAFF. In nucleotides, the CDR3 is TGTGCCAGCAGCTGGCAGGCAGATCGTACAGGGACGGCTTTCTTT. This chain joins TRBV28 and TRBJ1-1; tentative D call: TRBD1 (6 bases). Deletions cut 6 bases from V and 11 bases from J, with 25 bases between. The V gene's germline CDR1 is MDHEN and CDR2 SYDVKM. The CDR3 has 15 amino acids.

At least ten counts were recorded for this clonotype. The chain's CDR3 is CAWGTGDKNEQYF. The CDR3 region has the DNA TGTGCCTGGGGGACAGGGGACAAGAACGAGCAGTACTTC. J is TRBJ2-7 and V is TRBV30; TRBD1 agrees at 10 bases. Trimming cost V 5 bases and J 5 bases; bases outside gene matches: 6. The CDR3 is 13 residues long. Germline V gene sequence: CDR1 GTSNPN, CDR2 SVGIG (reference sequence).

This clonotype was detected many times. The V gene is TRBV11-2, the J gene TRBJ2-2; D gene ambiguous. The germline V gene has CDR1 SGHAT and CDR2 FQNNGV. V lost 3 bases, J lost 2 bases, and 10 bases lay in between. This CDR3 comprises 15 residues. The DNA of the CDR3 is TGTGCCAGCAGCTTTGTCCTGGGAAACACCGGGGAGCTGTTTTTT. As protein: CASSFVLGNTGELFF.

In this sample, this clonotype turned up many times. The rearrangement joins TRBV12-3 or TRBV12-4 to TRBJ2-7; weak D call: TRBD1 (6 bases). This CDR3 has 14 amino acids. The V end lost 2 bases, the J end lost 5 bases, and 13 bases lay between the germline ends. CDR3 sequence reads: CASSLRDKGDEQYF. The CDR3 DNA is TGTGCCAGCAGTTTAAGGGACAAGGGGGACGAGCAGTACTTC.

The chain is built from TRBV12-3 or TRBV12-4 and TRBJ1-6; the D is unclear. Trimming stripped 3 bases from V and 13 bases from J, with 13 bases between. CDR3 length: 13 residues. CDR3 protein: CASSLSGVSPLHF. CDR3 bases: TGTGCCAGCAGTTTGTCTGGTGTTTCTCCCCTCCACTTT.

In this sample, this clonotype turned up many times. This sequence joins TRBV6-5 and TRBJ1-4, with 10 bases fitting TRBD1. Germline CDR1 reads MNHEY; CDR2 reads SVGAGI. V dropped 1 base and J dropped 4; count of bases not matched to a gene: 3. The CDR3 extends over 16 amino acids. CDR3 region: CASSYWTGGGNEKLFF. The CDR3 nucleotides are TGTGCCAGCAGTTACTGGACAGGGGGAGGTAATGAAAAACTGTTTTTT.

CDR3 sequence (DNA): TGTGCCAGTAGTAAGGACAGGGGGCAAAACGAGCAGTACTTC. It is translated as CASSKDRGQNEQYF. The chain has TRBV19 and TRBJ2-7; 11 nucleotides align to TRBD1. This CDR3 is built from 14 residues. J gave up 5 bases and V 4 bases, and 4 bases lay outside the gene matches. Germline lookup yields CDR1 LNHDA and CDR2 SQIVND (reference sequence).

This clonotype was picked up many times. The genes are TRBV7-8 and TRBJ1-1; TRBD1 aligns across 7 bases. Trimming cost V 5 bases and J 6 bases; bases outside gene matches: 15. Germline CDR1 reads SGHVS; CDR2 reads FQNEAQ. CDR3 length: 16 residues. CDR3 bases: TGTGCCAGCAGCCGAAACTTAGGACAGGTGATGGCTGAAGCTTTCTTT. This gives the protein CASSRNLGQVMAEAFF.

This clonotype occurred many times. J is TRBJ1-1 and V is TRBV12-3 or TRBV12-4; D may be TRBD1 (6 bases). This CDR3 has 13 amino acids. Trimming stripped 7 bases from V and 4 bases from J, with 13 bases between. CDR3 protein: CASTPWGATEAFF. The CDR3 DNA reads TGTGCCAGCACTCCGTGGGGGGCCACTGAAGCTTTCTTT.

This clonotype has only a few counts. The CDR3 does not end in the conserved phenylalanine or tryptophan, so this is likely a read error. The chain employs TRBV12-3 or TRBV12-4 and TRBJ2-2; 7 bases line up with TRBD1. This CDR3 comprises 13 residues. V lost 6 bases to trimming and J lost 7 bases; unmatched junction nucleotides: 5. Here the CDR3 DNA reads TGTGCCAGCAGCCCCACAGGGGTCGGGGAGCTGTTTTTG. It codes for CASSPTGVGELFL.

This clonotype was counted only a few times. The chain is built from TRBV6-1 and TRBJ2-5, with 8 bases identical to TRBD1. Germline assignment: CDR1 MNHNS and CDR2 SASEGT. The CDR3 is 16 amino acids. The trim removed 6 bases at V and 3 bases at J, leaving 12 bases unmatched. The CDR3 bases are TGTGCCAGCAGAGAGAGAGTACAGGGGGTGAAAGAGACCCAGTACTTC. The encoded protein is CASRERVQGVKETQYF.

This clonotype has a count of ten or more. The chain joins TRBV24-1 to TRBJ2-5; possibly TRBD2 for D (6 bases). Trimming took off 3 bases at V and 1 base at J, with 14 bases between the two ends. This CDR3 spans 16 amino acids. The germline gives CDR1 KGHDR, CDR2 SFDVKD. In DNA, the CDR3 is TGTGCCACCAGTGATGGAGGGGCAGGCTTCCAAGAGACCCAGTACTTC. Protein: CATSDGGAGFQETQYF.

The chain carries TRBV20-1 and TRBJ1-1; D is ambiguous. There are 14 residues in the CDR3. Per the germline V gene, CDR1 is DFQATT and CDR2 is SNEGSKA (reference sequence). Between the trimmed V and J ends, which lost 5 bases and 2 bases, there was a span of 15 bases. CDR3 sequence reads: CSAADALRNTEAFF. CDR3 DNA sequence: TGCAGTGCTGCCGACGCGCTCCGAAACACTGAAGCTTTCTTT.

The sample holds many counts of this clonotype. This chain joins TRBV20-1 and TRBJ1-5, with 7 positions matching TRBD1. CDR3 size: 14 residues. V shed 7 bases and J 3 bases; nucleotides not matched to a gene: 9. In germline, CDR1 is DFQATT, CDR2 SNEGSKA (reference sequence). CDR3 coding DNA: TGCAGTGTTACCGACAGGGATCCCAATCAGCCCCAGCATTTT. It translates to CSVTDRDPNQPQHF.

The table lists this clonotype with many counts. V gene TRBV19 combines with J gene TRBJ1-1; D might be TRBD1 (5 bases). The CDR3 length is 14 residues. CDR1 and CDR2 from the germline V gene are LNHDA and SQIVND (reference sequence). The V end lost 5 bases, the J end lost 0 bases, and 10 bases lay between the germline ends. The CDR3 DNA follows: TGTGCCAGTAGTTACCAGGGAGTGAACACTGAAGCTTTCTTT. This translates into CASSYQGVNTEAFF.